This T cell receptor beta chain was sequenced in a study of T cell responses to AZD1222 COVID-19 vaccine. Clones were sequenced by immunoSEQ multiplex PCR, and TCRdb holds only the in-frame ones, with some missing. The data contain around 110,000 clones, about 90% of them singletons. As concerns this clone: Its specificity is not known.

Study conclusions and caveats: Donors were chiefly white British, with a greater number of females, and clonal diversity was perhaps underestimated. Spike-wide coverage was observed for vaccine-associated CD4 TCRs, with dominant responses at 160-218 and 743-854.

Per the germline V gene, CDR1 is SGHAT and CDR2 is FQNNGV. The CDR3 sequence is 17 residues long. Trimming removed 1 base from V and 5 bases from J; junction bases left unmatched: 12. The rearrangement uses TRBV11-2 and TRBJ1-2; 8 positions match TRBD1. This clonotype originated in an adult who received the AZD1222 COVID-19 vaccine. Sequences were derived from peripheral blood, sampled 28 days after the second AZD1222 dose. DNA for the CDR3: TGTGCCAGCAGCTTAGCCACCGCTGGACAGGGTGGGTATGGCTACACCTTC. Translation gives CASSLATAGQGGYGYTF.